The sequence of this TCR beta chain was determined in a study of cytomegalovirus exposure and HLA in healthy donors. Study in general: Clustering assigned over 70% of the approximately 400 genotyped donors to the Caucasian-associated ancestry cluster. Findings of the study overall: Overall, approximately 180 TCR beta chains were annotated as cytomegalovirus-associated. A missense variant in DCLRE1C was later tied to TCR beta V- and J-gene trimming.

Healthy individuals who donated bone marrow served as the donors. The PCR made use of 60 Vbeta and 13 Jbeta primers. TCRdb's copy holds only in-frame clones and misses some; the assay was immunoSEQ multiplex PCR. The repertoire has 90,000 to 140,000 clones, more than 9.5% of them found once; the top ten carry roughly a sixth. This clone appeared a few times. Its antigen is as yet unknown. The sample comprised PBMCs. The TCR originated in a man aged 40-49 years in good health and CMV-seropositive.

CDR3 coding DNA: TGTGCCAGCAGTCATAGGAGACTAGGTGGAAACACCATATATTTT. It is translated as CASSHRRLGGNTIYF. V and J are TRBV7-6 and TRBJ1-3; no firm D call. The CDR3 runs to 15 residues. Trimming took 6 bases from V and 3 from J, leaving 15 bases between them. CDR1 is SGHVS, CDR2 FNYEAQ, per germline.